The 26 T cell receptor beta chains below come from one sample, sequenced in a study of blood T cell repertoires in COVID-19. The table came from immunoSEQ multiplex PCR; TCRdb's copy has only in-frame clones and leaves some out. The sample lists some 400,000 clones; 87% were seen once. Sequencing was done on a sample of PBMCs or T cells enriched from blood (not recorded which). The source of these receptors is a man aged 25 to 45 who had recovered from COVID-19.

This clone was seen just once. V and J are TRBV7-2 and TRBJ2-1; D may be TRBD2 (7 bases). Looked up from germline, CDR1 is SGHTA and CDR2 is FQGNSA. V shed 4 bases and J shed 8 bases, with 15 bases lying between them. The CDR3 loop spans 14 amino acids. CDR3 protein: CASSSRRGPDEQFF. CDR3 sequence (DNA): TGTGCCAGCAGCTCAAGGCGGGGGCCGGATGAGCAGTTCTTC.

This clone was found once. The chain combines TRBV6-1 with TRBJ1-5, with 8 bases that match TRBD1. The CDR3 spans 16 residues. The V segment lost 2 bases and the J segment 2 bases; nucleotides outside the gene matches: 5. CDR1 and CDR2 (germline): MNHNS, SASEGT. CDR3 region: CASSELETGGNQPQHF. DNA of the CDR3: TGTGCCAGCAGTGAACTCGAGACAGGGGGCAATCAGCCCCAGCATTTT.

V is TRBV7-2 and J is TRBJ2-3; 8 bases line up with TRBD2. Losses at the gene ends were 4 bases for V and 5 bases for J; bases not matched to a gene: 8. Germline CDR1 SGHTA, CDR2 FQGNSA. CDR3 length equals 15 residues. CDR3 DNA sequence: TGTGCCAGCAGCTGGACGGGGGGGCAGGGAGATACGCAGTATTTT. Translating gives CASSWTGGQGDTQYF.

The chain uses TRBV3-1 (or the pseudogene TRBV3-2) and TRBJ2-6; 7 bases align to TRBD1. CDR3 length: 19 amino acids. J lost 4 bases, V lost 4 bases, and 16 bases had no gene match. Germline CDR1 reads LGHDT; CDR2 reads YNNKEL (reference sequence). DNA of the CDR3: TGTGCCAGCAGCCTGACCCCGACAGGGCTTTTACGCGGGGCCAACGTCCTGACTTTC. This codes for CASSLTPTGLLRGANVLTF.

The sample holds a few counts of this clone. The chain joins TRBV2 to TRBJ1-5; TRBD1 matches at 7 bases. The germline gives CDR1 SNHLY, CDR2 FYNNEI. This CDR3 region has 16 residues. Germline trimming cut 9 bases from V and 0 bases from J; bases unmatched to any gene: 11. The CDR3 bases are TGTGCCAGTAATACTGACAGGGCCTATAGCAATCAGCCCCAGCATTTT. As protein: CASNTDRAYSNQPQHF.

The chain employs TRBV27 and TRBJ2-5; unclear D gene. This CDR3 contains 13 residues. The germline gives CDR1 MNHEY, CDR2 SMNVEV (reference sequence). Trimming removed 4 bases at V and 1 base at J, with 7 bases between. The CDR3 reads CASSWSIQETQYF. CDR3 sequence (DNA): TGTGCCAGCAGTTGGAGTATCCAAGAGACCCAGTACTTC.

The chain recombines TRBV6-5 with TRBJ1-2; D is unclear. From germline, CDR1 is MNHEY and CDR2 SVGAGI. V gave up 6 bases and J gave up 3 bases, with 11 bases separating them. CDR3 length: 13 residues. The CDR3 region is CASSRRTDYGYTF. CDR3 DNA: TGTGCCAGCAGCCGAAGGACTGACTATGGCTACACCTTC.

This clone was seen a few times. The chain combines TRBV7-9 with TRBJ2-5; D is ambiguous. V was shortened by 5 bases and J by 5 bases, with 24 bases between the two germline ends. The germline CDR1 and CDR2 sequences are SEHNR and FQNEAQ (reference sequence). This CDR3 comprises 17 residues. CDR3 nucleotide sequence: TGTGCCAGCAGCGTATCCCCCTATTCCGGAGAGCCGGAGACCCAGTACTTC. Its translation is CASSVSPYSGEPETQYF.

The chain has TRBV25-1 and TRBJ1-5; no definite D call. CDR1 is MGHDK and CDR2 is SYGVNS in the germline V gene. The CDR3 length is 13 residues. V gave up 4 bases and J gave up 4 bases, with 8 bases separating them. CDR3 sequence: CASSAHDNQPQHF. CDR3 bases: TGTGCCAGCAGTGCACACGATAATCAGCCCCAGCATTTT.

The chain joins TRBV11-2 to TRBJ1-1, with TRBD1 as a possible D gene (5 bases). CDR1 and CDR2 from the germline V gene are SGHAT and FQNNGV. CDR3 size: 15 residues. Trimming took off 1 base at V and 3 bases at J, with 12 bases between the two ends. CDR3 nucleotide sequence: TGTGCCAGCAGCTTAGCGATAAGGGGCGACACTGAAGCTTTCTTT. Residues: CASSLAIRGDTEAFF.

V gene TRBV7-3 combines with J gene TRBJ2-1; D may be TRBD1 (5 bases). Germline V gene data show CDR1 as SGHTA and CDR2 as FQGTGA. The CDR3 extends over 12 amino acids. Trimming removed 5 bases from V and 6 bases from J, with 8 bases in between. CDR3 region: CASSPGFNEQFF. As DNA, the CDR3 is TGTGCCAGCAGCCCAGGGTTCAATGAGCAGTTCTTC.

This rearrangement joins TRBV18 to TRBJ2-3; 9 bases line up with TRBD2. The CDR3 has 14 amino acids. The V gene's germline CDR1 is KGHSH and CDR2 LQKENI. V gave up 3 bases and J gave up 8 bases; unmatched junction bases: 6. For the CDR3, the DNA is TGTGCCAGCTCACCGTACACTAGCGGGTTTACGCAGTATTTT. It codes for CASSPYTSGFTQYF. Full variable domain (remainder filled in from reference TRBV18 and TRBJ2-3): NAGVMQNPRHLVRRRGQEARLRCSPMKGHSHVYWYRQLPEEGLKFMVYLQKENIIDESGMPKERFSAEFPKEGPSILRIQQVVRGDSAAYFCASSPYTSGFTQYFGPGTRLTVL.

The chain couples TRBV19 to TRBJ1-2; no clear D. The CDR3 is 11 residues long. The V end was cut by 5 bases, the J end by 5 bases, with 6 bases between. CDR1 LNHDA and CDR2 SQIVND come from the germline V gene (reference sequence). This chain's CDR3 is CASSEGYGYTF. CDR3 coding DNA: TGTGCCAGTAGTGAGGGATATGGCTACACCTTC. Supplemented by reference TRBV19 and TRBJ1-2, the full variable domain reads DGGITQSPKYLFRKEGQNVTLSCEQNLNHDAMYWYRQDPGQGLRLIYYSQIVNDFQKGDIAEGYSVSREKKESFPLTVTSAQKNPTAFYLCASSEGYGYTFGSGTRLTVV.

As regards this clone: One end of the junction is discordant with germline, which a read error may explain. The rearrangement joins TRBV7-7 to TRBJ2-2; D gene ambiguous. This CDR3 is 17 amino acids long. Germline V gene lookup returns CDR1 SSHAT and CDR2 FNYEAQ (reference sequence). The CDR3 sequence is CASSLGRAVGNTGELFF. CDR3 nucleotides: TGTGCTAGCAGCTTAGGGCGCGCGGTGGGGAACACCGGGGAGCTGTTTTTT. Looking up the rest from reference TRBV7-7 and TRBJ2-2 gives the full variable domain: GAGVSQSPRYKVTKRGQDVTLRCDPISSHATLYWYQQALGQGPEFLTYFNYEAQPDKSGLPSDRFSAERPEGSISTLTIQRTEQRDSAMYRCASSLGRAVGNTGELFFGEGSRLTVL.

The rearrangement joins TRBV3-1 (or the pseudogene TRBV3-2) to TRBJ1-2, with 9 positions matching TRBD1. V lost 3 bases, J lost 2 bases, and 4 bases stayed unmatched. CDR1 LGHDT and CDR2 YNNKEL come from the germline V gene (reference sequence). The CDR3 extends over 15 amino acids. The chain's CDR3 is CASSQGTGPNYGYTF. The CDR3 coding sequence is TGTGCCAGCAGCCAGGGGACAGGGCCAAACTATGGCTACACCTTC.

V and J are TRBV6-2 or TRBV6-3 and TRBJ1-2; the match to TRBD1 covers 8 bases. Trimming cost V 2 bases and J 6 bases; bases outside gene matches: 11. Germline values: CDR1 MNHEY, CDR2 SVGEGT. The CDR3 runs 16 residues. CDR3 nucleotide sequence: TGTGCCAGCAGTTACCCTAAGGACAGGGCGAAGGATGGCTACACCTTC. It specifies CASSYPKDRAKDGYTF.

This clone was recorded only once. The chain is built from TRBV12-5 and TRBJ1-1; 7 bases match TRBD1. The V and J ends lost 7 bases and 0 bases, in that order; junction bases with no gene match: 8. The CDR3 spans 15 residues. The germline gives CDR1 LGHNT, CDR2 FRNRAP. For the CDR3, the DNA is TGTGCTAGTGAGCGACAGGGCAGGATGAACACTGAAGCTTTCTTT. It encodes CASERQGRMNTEAFF.

The sample holds a few counts of this clone. This chain links TRBV9 with TRBJ1-6; D is unclear. Germline V lookup: CDR1 SGDLS, CDR2 YYNGEE. V shed 4 bases and J shed 10 bases, with 15 bases lying between them. The CDR3 sequence is 14 residues long. The CDR3 DNA follows: TGTGCCAGCAGCTCGGGAGCGGAGGCATCACCCCTCCACTTT. Its protein is CASSSGAEASPLHF.

This rearrangement joins TRBV7-6 to TRBJ1-6; TRBD1 agrees at 9 bases. The CDR3 sequence is 16 residues long. V trimming: 1 base; J trimming: 8 bases; junction bases outside the gene matches: 6. Germline CDR1 and CDR2: SGHVS and FNYEAQ. CDR3 region: CASSLGGGQGDSPLHF. In DNA form, the CDR3 reads TGTGCCAGCAGCTTAGGGGGGGGACAGGGTGATTCACCCCTCCACTTT. Together with reference TRBV7-6 and TRBJ1-6, the CDR3 gives the full variable domain: GAGVSQSPRYKVTKRGQDVALRCDPISGHVSLYWYRQALGQGPEFLTYFNYEAQQDKSGLPNDRFSAERPEGSISTLTIQRTEQRDSAMYRCASSLGGGQGDSPLHFGNGTRLTVT.

The V call is TRBV6-2 or TRBV6-3, the J call TRBJ1-6, with 11 bases that match TRBD1. The CDR3 loop spans 16 amino acids. Germline-derived CDR1 and CDR2 are MNHEY and SVGEGT. J was trimmed by 8 bases and V by 2 bases; bases with no gene match: 5. The CDR3 loop reads CASSYPSGQGDSPLHF. The CDR3 DNA reads TGTGCCAGCAGTTACCCCTCGGGACAGGGGGATTCACCCCTCCACTTT.

A word on this clone: Other DNA sequences in the sample encode the same CDR3. The CDR3 reads CASSFGQGSTDTQYF. CDR3 sequence (DNA): TGCGCCAGCAGCTTCGGACAGGGAAGCACAGATACGCAGTATTTT. The rearrangement joins TRBV5-1 to TRBJ2-3; 8 bases fit TRBD1. The CDR3 length is 15 residues. CDR1 SGHRS and CDR2 YFSETQ come from the germline V gene. The V gene end was trimmed by 2 bases and the J gene end by 0 bases; junction bases not matched to a gene: 2.

J is TRBJ1-1 and V is TRBV21-1; TRBD1 was called by the table and not checked on the DNA. TRBV21-1 has pseudogene status. CDR3 length: 15 residues. CDR3 DNA: TGTGCCAGCAGTGGGAGACAGGGAGTGAACACTGAAGCTTTCTTT. Translated: CASSGRQGVNTEAFF.

CDR3 bases: TGTGCCAGCAGTGAGAGGGGGGGGGACAAAGAAGCTTTCTTT. Translating gives CASSERGGDKEAFF. The V call is TRBV2, the J call TRBJ1-1, with D maybe TRBD1 (6 bases). Germline loops: CDR1 SNHLY, CDR2 FYNNEI. CDR3 size: 14 residues. V was clipped by 3 bases and J by 8 bases, with 16 bases between them.

The chain combines TRBV30 with TRBJ1-2, with 8 bases that match TRBD1. The CDR3 loop spans 14 amino acids. The J segment lost 7 bases and the V segment lost 4 bases, leaving 11 bases of the junction unmatched. Germline V gene data show CDR1 as GTSNPN and CDR2 as SVGIG (reference sequence). The CDR3, as DNA: TGTGCCTGGATCATGGACAGGGCAGGAGGTGGCTACACCTTC. Encoded protein: CAWIMDRAGGGYTF.

Details on this clone: At the DNA level, this CDR3 is encoded by other sequences in the same sample as well. The gene calls are TRBV12-3 or TRBV12-4 and TRBJ1-1; TRBD1 matches at 7 bases. The V gene end was trimmed by 5 bases and the J gene end by 5 bases; junction bases not matched to a gene: 5. CDR3 length: 13 amino acids. The CDR3 here is CASSLQGGTEAFF. CDR3 bases: TGTGCCAGCAGTCTTCAGGGGGGAACTGAAGCTTTCTTT.

The chain carries TRBV11-3 and TRBJ2-6, with D unclear. V was cut by 1 base and J by 2 bases, with 12 bases left in between. The length of the CDR3 is 17 residues. Germline CDR1 is SGHNT and CDR2 is YENEEA. The DNA of the CDR3 is TGTGCCAGCAGCTTAGGGATAGGAGATGCTGGGGCCAACGTCCTGACTTTC. Amino acids: CASSLGIGDAGANVLTF. Variable domain in full (rest from reference TRBV11-3 and TRBJ2-6): EAGVVQSPRYKIIEKKQPVAFWCNPISGHNTLYWYLQNLGQGPELLIRYENEEAVDDSQLPKDRFSAERLKGVDSTLKIQPAELGDSAVYLCASSLGIGDAGANVLTFGAGSRLTVL.